Listed below are T cell receptor beta chains from one sample, sequenced in a study of cytomegalovirus exposure and HLA in healthy donors. Sequencing used immunoSEQ multiplex PCR; TCRdb keeps in-frame clones, though not all of them. In the table there are roughly 300,000 clones, 88% of which are singletons. Sequencing was done on a sample of PBMCs. The receptors come from a woman younger than 35 in good health and CMV-seronegative. CDR3s include the opening cysteine and the closing phenylalanine or tryptophan. A D gene is named only where the DNA matches it firmly. Size is omitted from some rows. Given values are once, few, many or a class for expanded clones.

.,.,TRBJ2-7,TRBV28,CASSFYVDSPYEQYF,TGTGCCAGCAGTTTTTATGTAGACAGTCCCTACGAGCAGTACTTC
TRBD2,.,TRBJ2-1,TRBV11-2,CASRTSGRGGNEQFF,TGTGCCAGCAGAACAAGCGGGAGAGGGGGAAATGAGCAGTTCTTC
.,.,TRBJ2-2,TRBV28,CASREANTGELFF,TGTGCCAGCCGGGAAGCGAACACCGGGGAGCTGTTTTTT
.,.,TRBJ1-5,TRBV28,CASRPSRWGHDQPQHF,TGTGCCAGCAGGCCTTCCCGTTGGGGACATGATCAGCCCCAGCATTTT
.,.,TRBJ1-2,TRBV9,CASSVGTEVYGYTF,TGTGCCAGCAGCGTAGGGACAGAAGTCTATGGCTACACCTTC
TRBD2,.,TRBJ2-7,TRBV4-3,CASSQGGGLAGGVGYEQYF,TGCGCCAGCAGCCAAGGGGGAGGACTAGCGGGAGGAGTGGGGTACGAGCAGTACTTC
TRBD1,once,TRBJ2-7,TRBV7-6,CASSLMSGQGAYEQYF,TGTGCCAGCAGCTTAATGTCCGGACAGGGGGCCTACGAGCAGTACTTC
TRBD1,.,TRBJ2-7,TRBV19,CASSTDRDGLVEQYF,TGTGCCAGTAGTACCGACAGGGACGGACTCGTCGAGCAGTACTTC
.,few,TRBJ1-5,TRBV28,CASSLGQVGHQPQHF,TGTGCCAGCAGTTTAGGGCAGGTAGGCCATCAGCCCCAGCATTTT
.,.,TRBJ1-2,TRBV7-9,CASSLEAGRSYGYTF,TGTGCCAGCAGCTTAGAGGCAGGGAGGAGCTATGGCTACACCTTC
.,.,TRBJ2-7,TRBV6-6,CASRDSYEQYF,TGTGCCAGCAGGGACAGTTACGAGCAGTACTTC
TRBD2,.,TRBJ2-7,TRBV12-5,CASGLRLGLAGVESYEQYF,TGTGCTAGTGGTTTGAGGCTGGGGCTAGCGGGAGTGGAGAGTTACGAGCAGTACTTC
TRBD1,.,TRBJ2-7,TRBV12-5,CASVLGTGLYEQYF,TGTGCTAGTGTGTTAGGGACAGGGTTGTACGAGCAGTACTTC
TRBD2,.,TRBJ2-7,TRBV13,CASSFSSGSSYEQYF,TGTGCCAGCAGCTTTTCTAGCGGGAGCTCCTACGAGCAGTACTTC
TRBD2,.,TRBJ2-5,TRBV28,CASSLGPLAGVGETQYF,TGTGCCAGCAGCCTAGGGCCGCTAGCGGGAGTTGGAGAGACCCAGTACTTC
.,.,TRBJ2-5,TRBV5-1,CASSLAGGEKETQYF,TGCGCCAGCAGCTTGGCCGGCGGGGAAAAAGAGACCCAGTACTTC
.,.,TRBJ2-7,TRBV19,CASSTGVAYEQYF,TGTGCCAGTAGTACAGGGGTGGCCTACGAGCAGTACTTC
.,.,TRBJ2-2,TRBV7-7,CASSRDSNTGELFF,TGTGCTAGCAGCCGCGACTCGAACACCGGGGAGCTGTTTTTT
.,.,TRBJ1-1,TRBV27,CASRWSGGANTEAFF,TGTGCCAGCCGGTGGAGCGGGGGGGCGAACACTGAAGCTTTCTTT
.,.,TRBJ1-2,TRBV7-2,CASSPRGNAGYGYTF,TGTGCCAGCAGCCCCCGGGGGAACGCAGGCTATGGCTACACCTTC
TRBD2,.,TRBJ2-3,TRBV9,CASSVDSGGLDTQYF,TGTGCCAGCAGCGTAGATTCGGGAGGGTTAGATACGCAGTATTTT
.,.,TRBJ2-1,TRBV28,CASSLGGLNEQFF,TGTGCCAGCAGTTTAGGGGGACTCAATGAGCAGTTCTTC
.,once,TRBJ2-3,TRBV6-1,CASSAPLLESTDTQYF,TGTGCCAGCAGTGCCCCCCTTTTGGAGAGCACAGATACGCAGTATTTT
TRBD1,.,TRBJ2-2,TRBV7-3,CASSPDRDRGNTGELFF,TGTGCCAGCAGCCCCGACCGGGACAGGGGTAACACCGGGGAGCTGTTTTTT
TRBD2,.,TRBJ2-5,TRBV18,CASSPQTSGISETQYF,TGTGCCAGCTCACCGCAAACTAGCGGTATTTCGGAGACCCAGTACTTC
TRBD2,.,TRBJ2-3,TRBV19,CASNDVAGGTTDTQYF,TGTGCCAGTAACGACGTGGCGGGAGGTACCACAGATACGCAGTATTTT
TRBD2,.,TRBJ2-3,TRBV27,CASSSLTSGRRGGADTQYF,TGTGCCAGCAGTTCTCTAACTAGCGGGAGGAGGGGCGGCGCAGATACGCAGTATTTT